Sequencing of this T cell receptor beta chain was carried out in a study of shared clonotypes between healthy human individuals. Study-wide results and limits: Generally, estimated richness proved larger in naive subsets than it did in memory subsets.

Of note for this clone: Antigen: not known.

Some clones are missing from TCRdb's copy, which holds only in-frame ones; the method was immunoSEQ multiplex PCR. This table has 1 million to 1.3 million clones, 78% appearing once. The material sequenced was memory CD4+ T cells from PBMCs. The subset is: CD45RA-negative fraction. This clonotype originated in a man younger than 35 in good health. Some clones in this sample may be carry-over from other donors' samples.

CDR3 bases: TGTGCCAGCAGCTTAGCTAGCCCCTACAATGAGCAGTTCTTC. Translated: CASSLASPYNEQFF. V is TRBV7-3 and J is TRBJ2-1; TRBD2 is a possible D gene (5 bases). Germline V gene sequence: CDR1 SGHTA, CDR2 FQGTGA. This CDR3 contains 14 residues. The V and J ends lost 2 bases and 2 bases respectively, with 7 bases between them.